The text below deals with one TCR beta chain. This sample was included in a study of beta chain features in type 1 diabetes. CDR3 size: 15 residues. The germline CDR1 and CDR2 sequences are SGHNT and YYREEE (reference sequence). V gave up 8 bases and J gave up 5 bases; unmatched junction bases: 9. As every portion of the isolated RNA was reverse transcribed, the sequencing read expressed TCRB transcripts. Profiled with immunoSEQ multiplex PCR; TCRdb holds only in-frame clones, not every one. The sample shows 300,000 to 450,000 clones, 15% to 20% of them seen only once. Sequenced sample: naive CD4+ T cells from blood. The chain recombines TRBV5-4 with TRBJ2-2; 10 bases line up with TRBD1. The sequence was obtained from a woman under 30 in good health. CDR3 in amino acids: CASKTGQGRTGELFF. The CDR3 nucleotides read TGTGCCAGTAAAACGGGACAGGGGAGGACCGGGGAGCTGTTTTTT.